Below, 23 T cell receptor beta chains from the same sample are listed, as sequenced in a study of blood T cell repertoires in COVID-19. Method: immunoSEQ multiplex PCR; TCRdb's copy keeps in-frame clones and lacks some. The sample lists 200,000 to 250,000 clones, 90% to 95% seen once, with about 0.8% in the top ten. The sequencing input was peripheral blood. The receptor source for this set is a man in his fifties or sixties with COVID-19, enrolled during active disease.

V gene TRBV4-2 combines with J gene TRBJ1-2; 7 bases agree with TRBD1. Germline CDR1 is LGHNA and CDR2 is YNFKEQ. J lost 4 bases, V lost 4 bases, and 6 bases had no gene match. CDR3 length: 14 amino acids. Here the CDR3 reads CASSPPDRPYGYTF. The CDR3 nucleotides read TGTGCCAGCAGCCCCCCGGACAGGCCCTATGGCTACACCTTC.

This chain links TRBV4-2 with TRBJ2-7, with 7 bases lining up with TRBD2. This CDR3 has 15 residues. V gave up 3 bases and J gave up 2 bases; unmatched junction bases: 7. The germline V gene encodes CDR1 LGHNA and CDR2 YNFKEQ. The CDR3 DNA follows: TGTGCCAGCAGCCACGAGGGACTACCGCCCTACGAGCAGTACTTC. Translated: CASSHEGLPPYEQYF.

J is TRBJ2-7 and V is TRBV6-5, with 8 bases aligning to TRBD1. Germline CDR1 MNHEY, CDR2 SVGAGI. CDR3 length: 15 residues. The ends lost 2 bases at V and 5 bases at J; junction bases unmatched: 8. CDR3 bases: TGTGCCAGCAGTTACGCGACAGGGGCCCTAAACGAGCAGTACTTC. Protein sequence: CASSYATGALNEQYF.

The CDR3 loop reads CASSSGNLAGKGETQYF. The CDR3 region has the DNA TGTGCCAGCAGCTCCGGGAACCTAGCGGGAAAGGGAGAGACCCAGTACTTC. The chain employs TRBV7-6 and TRBJ2-5, with 9 bases identical to TRBD2. This CDR3 is 17 amino acids long. Germline V CDR1 and CDR2: SGHVS, FNYEAQ. The J segment lost 4 bases and the V segment lost 4 bases, leaving 13 bases of the junction unmatched.

The chain combines TRBV5-1 with TRBJ2-1; 14 bases agree with TRBD2. V gave up 4 bases and J gave up 0 bases; unmatched junction bases: 12. Germline lookup yields CDR1 SGHRS and CDR2 YFSETQ. The CDR3 has 20 amino acids. This CDR3 is CASSGRTSGRPRGSYNEQFF. In DNA form, the CDR3 reads TGCGCCAGCAGCGGCAGGACTAGCGGGAGGCCCCGCGGCTCCTACAATGAGCAGTTCTTC.

This clone has only a few counts. The chain joins TRBV29-1 to TRBJ1-1; D unclear. The CDR3 contains 14 residues. Germline CDR1 SQVTM, CDR2 ANQGSEA. V was trimmed by 0 bases and J by 1 base, leaving 9 bases between them. CDR3 sequence: CSVEDLWRNTEAFF. The CDR3 DNA follows: TGCAGCGTTGAAGATCTTTGGAGGAACACTGAAGCTTTCTTT.

The chain links TRBV18 to TRBJ1-2; D gene uncertain. Trimming cost V 3 bases and J 2 bases, with 13 bases left between them. The CDR3 has 15 residues. Germline assignment: CDR1 KGHSH and CDR2 LQKENI. CDR3 sequence reads: CASSPVTTPNYGYTF. Here the CDR3 DNA reads TGTGCCAGCTCACCCGTCACAACACCCAACTATGGCTACACCTTC.

The V call is TRBV7-3, the J call TRBJ2-2, with 10 bases matching TRBD2. Germline V gene sequence: CDR1 SGHTA, CDR2 FQGTGA. V shed 5 bases and J 4 bases; nucleotides not matched to a gene: 13. The CDR3 consists of 18 residues. Written as DNA, the CDR3 is TGTGCCAGCAGCCCCTCACCGAGCGGGAGGGCCGGCACCGGGGAGCTGTTTTTT. Translated, it gives CASSPSPSGRAGTGELFF.

In its sample, this clone ranks as large (0.1 to 1%). The chain links TRBV6-4 to TRBJ1-2, with 11 bases that match TRBD1. Germline V gene sequence: CDR1 MRHNA, CDR2 SNTAGT. The CDR3 spans 14 residues. With V trimmed by 6 bases and J by 4 bases, 4 bases remained unmatched. CDR3 in amino acids: CASRAGTGGYGYTF. CDR3 sequence (DNA): TGTGCCAGCAGGGCCGGGACAGGGGGCTATGGCTACACCTTC.

This sequence joins TRBV6-5 and TRBJ1-4; tentatively, D is TRBD1 (5 bases). With 7 bases removed from V and 7 bases from J, the gap between germline ends came to 16 bases. Germline lookup yields CDR1 MNHEY and CDR2 SVGAGI. CDR3 length: 14 residues. CDR3 coding DNA: TGTGCCAGCACCCCTGGGGGGGGAGGTGAAAAACTGTTTTTT. This gives the protein CASTPGGGGEKLFF.

The rearrangement joins TRBV5-1 to TRBJ2-1; 11 bases are a match to TRBD2. The germline CDR1 and CDR2 sequences are SGHRS and YFSETQ. There are 18 residues in the CDR3. Trimming removed 0 bases from V and 5 bases from J; junction bases left unmatched: 10. The CDR3 coding sequence is TGCGCCAGCAGCTTGGCGCTAGCGGGGGGCCTAGATGACAATGAGCAGTTCTTC. This codes for CASSLALAGGLDDNEQFF.

This clone showed up just once. The chain links TRBV10-2 to TRBJ1-4, with TRBD1 as a possible D gene (5 bases). V was pared by 0 bases and J by 5 bases, with 13 bases between. Germline values: CDR1 WSHSY, CDR2 SAAADI. The CDR3 sequence is 16 residues long. DNA for the CDR3: TGCGCCAGCAGTGAGTCGCGCAGGGACTTAAATGAAAAACTGTTTTTT. It translates to CASSESRRDLNEKLFF.

The V gene is TRBV12-3 or TRBV12-4, the J gene TRBJ1-4, with D unclear. Trimming shortened V by 5 bases and J by 5 bases, and 9 bases separated the two germline ends. This CDR3 comprises 13 residues. The CDR3 reads CASSPSENEKLFF. CDR3 DNA sequence: TGTGCCAGCAGTCCTTCCGAGAATGAAAAACTGTTTTTT.

The chain has TRBV19 and TRBJ1-4, with 8 bases matching TRBD1. This CDR3 spans 15 amino acids. Germline values: CDR1 LNHDA, CDR2 SQIVND (reference sequence). V gave up 10 bases and J gave up 0 bases; unmatched junction bases: 7. For the CDR3, the DNA is TGTGCCACTGGGGGGACAGGCCCAACTAATGAAAAACTGTTTTTT. Its protein product is CATGGTGPTNEKLFF.

This chain joins TRBV6-8 and TRBJ2-1; a possible D gene is TRBD1 (6 bases). Looked up from germline, CDR1 is MNHGY and CDR2 is SAAAGT. Between the trimmed V and J ends, which lost 0 bases and 7 bases, there was a span of 13 bases. CDR3 size: 15 residues. In nucleotides, the CDR3 is TGTGCCAGCAGTTACTCGAGGACAGTTAATAATGAGCAGTTCTTC. Encoded protein: CASSYSRTVNNEQFF.

This chain joins TRBV28 and TRBJ1-4, with D possibly being TRBD1 (6 bases). The germline V and J ends were trimmed by 6 bases and 7 bases, with 21 bases remaining between them. CDR1 is MDHEN and CDR2 is SYDVKM in the germline V gene. CDR3 length equals 16 residues. The CDR3 protein is CASSRGSRGWREKLFF. The CDR3 DNA reads as TGTGCCAGCAGCCGCGGGTCTAGGGGGTGGCGTGAAAAACTGTTTTTT.

In this sample, this clone turned up a few times. The rearrangement links TRBV7-9 to TRBJ2-6; maybe TRBD2 (6 bases). V lost 5 bases and J lost 4, with 15 bases in between. CDR1 and CDR2 from the germline V gene are SEHNR and FQNEAQ (reference sequence). CDR3 size: 16 residues. The CDR3 sequence is CASSPGVLVGANVLTF. CDR3 in DNA: TGTGCCAGCAGCCCGGGGGTATTAGTAGGGGCCAACGTCCTGACTTTC.

The chain recombines TRBV19 with TRBJ1-2; 8 nucleotides line up with TRBD1. This CDR3 spans 16 amino acids. The V gene end was trimmed by 4 bases and the J gene end by 2 bases; junction bases not matched to a gene: 9. CDR1 is LNHDA, CDR2 SQIVND, per germline (reference sequence). The CDR3 coding sequence is TGTGCCAGTAGTAGACTGACAGGGGCGAAAAACTATGGCTACACCTTC. It encodes CASSRLTGAKNYGYTF. The full variable domain, its missing parts supplied by reference TRBV19 and TRBJ1-2, is DGGITQSPKYLFRKEGQNVTLSCEQNLNHDAMYWYRQDPGQGLRLIYYSQIVNDFQKGDIAEGYSVSREKKESFPLTVTSAQKNPTAFYLCASSRLTGAKNYGYTFGSGTRLTVV.

A word on this clone: Other DNA sequences in this sample translate to the same CDR3. The rearrangement joins TRBV7-8 to TRBJ1-2; D is uncertain. V lost 1 base to trimming and J lost 2 bases, with 5 bases between them. The germline V gene has CDR1 SGHVS and CDR2 FQNEAQ. CDR3 length: 13 residues. The CDR3 reads CASSLDSNYGYTF. CDR3 DNA sequence: TGTGCCAGCAGCTTAGACTCAAACTATGGCTACACCTTC.

The V and J genes are TRBV30 and TRBJ1-6; D gene uncertain. Trimming stripped 0 bases from V and 6 bases from J, with 9 bases between. The germline V gene has CDR1 GTSNPN and CDR2 SVGIG (reference sequence). The CDR3 has 14 residues. The DNA for the CDR3 is TGTGCCTGGAGTGTACTCAACGGTAATTCACCCCTCCACTTT. It is translated as CAWSVLNGNSPLHF.

The chain links TRBV29-1 to TRBJ1-2; a possible D gene is TRBD1 (5 bases). The ends were cut back, 6 bases at V and 2 bases at J, with 13 bases in the middle. The CDR3 contains 13 residues. Germline V gene data show CDR1 as SQVTM and CDR2 as ANQGSEA. The CDR3 sequence: CSVMGSGNYGYTF. The CDR3 nucleotides are TGCAGCGTGATGGGGTCAGGGAACTATGGCTACACCTTC.

The chain joins TRBV7-2 to TRBJ2-7, with D hard to call. The CDR3 loop spans 13 amino acids. Germline values: CDR1 SGHTA, CDR2 FQGNSA. V lost 5 bases and J lost 5, with 13 bases in between. In nucleotides, the CDR3 is TGTGCCAGCAGCCCCCCCCGTCGTGACGAGCAGTACTTC. Amino acids: CASSPPRRDEQYF.

V usage is TRBV5-1 and J usage is TRBJ1-4; 10 positions match TRBD1. The CDR3 is 14 residues long. Losses at the gene ends were 4 bases for V and 5 bases for J; bases not matched to a gene: 2. Germline CDR1 and CDR2: SGHRS and YFSETQ. Here the CDR3 reads CASSEGQGNEKLFF. The CDR3 region has the DNA TGCGCCAGCAGCGAGGGACAGGGGAATGAAAAACTGTTTTTT.